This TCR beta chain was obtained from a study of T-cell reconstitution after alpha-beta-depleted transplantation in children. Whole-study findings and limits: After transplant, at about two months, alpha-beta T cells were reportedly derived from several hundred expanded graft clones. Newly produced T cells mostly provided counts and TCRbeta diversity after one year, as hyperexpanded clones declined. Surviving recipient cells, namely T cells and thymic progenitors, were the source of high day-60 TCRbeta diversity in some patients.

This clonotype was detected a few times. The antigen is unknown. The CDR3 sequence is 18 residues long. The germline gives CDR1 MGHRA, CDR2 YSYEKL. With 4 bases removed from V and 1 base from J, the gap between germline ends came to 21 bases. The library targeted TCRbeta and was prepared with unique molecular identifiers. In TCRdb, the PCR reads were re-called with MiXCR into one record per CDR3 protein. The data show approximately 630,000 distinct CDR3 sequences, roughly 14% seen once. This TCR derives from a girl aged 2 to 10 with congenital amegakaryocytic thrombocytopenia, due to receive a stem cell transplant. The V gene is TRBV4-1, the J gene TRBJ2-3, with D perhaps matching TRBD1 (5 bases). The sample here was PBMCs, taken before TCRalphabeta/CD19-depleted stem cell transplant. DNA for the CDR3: TGCGCCAGCAGCCTAACAAGGGATACAGGTCCACGCACAGATACGCAGTATTTT. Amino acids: CASSLTRDTGPRTDTQYF.